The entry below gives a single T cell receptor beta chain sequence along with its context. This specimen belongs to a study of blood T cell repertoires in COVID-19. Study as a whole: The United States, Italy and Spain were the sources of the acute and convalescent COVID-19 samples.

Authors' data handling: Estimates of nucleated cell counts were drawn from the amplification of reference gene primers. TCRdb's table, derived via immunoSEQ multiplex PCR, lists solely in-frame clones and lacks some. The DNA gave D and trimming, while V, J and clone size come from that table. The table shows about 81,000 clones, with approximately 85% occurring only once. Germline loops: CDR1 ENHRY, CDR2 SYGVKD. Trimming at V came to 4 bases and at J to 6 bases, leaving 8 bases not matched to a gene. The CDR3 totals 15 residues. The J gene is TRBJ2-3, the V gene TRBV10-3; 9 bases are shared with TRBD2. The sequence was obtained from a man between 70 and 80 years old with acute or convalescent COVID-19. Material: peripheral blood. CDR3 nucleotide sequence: TGTGCCATCAGTGGGACTAGCGTCGGAGTGGATACGCAGTATTTT. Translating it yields CAISGTSVGVDTQYF.